This is a list of T cell receptor beta chains from one sample in a study of cytomegalovirus exposure and HLA in healthy donors. Assay: immunoSEQ multiplex PCR; the TCRdb copy retains only in-frame clones and omits some. The sample records 100,000 to 150,000 clones, 60% to 80% being singletons. Sequencing was carried out using PBMCs. The receptors shown here come from a male donor in good health and CMV-seronegative. Both conserved end residues are part of each CDR3. A D gene is named only where the DNA matches it firmly. Size tells how often a clone was seen (once, few, many) or the class of an expanded clone, and some rows leave it out.

len	d_gene	j_gene	v_gene	abundance	CDR3aa	CDR3nt
13	.	TRBJ2-7	TRBV7-9	.	CASSYRDNYEQYF	TGTGCCAGCAGCTACAGGGACAATTACGAGCAGTACTTC
15	TRBD1	TRBJ1-5	TRBV6-1	.	CASYTSGQGTQPQHF	TGTGCCAGCTATACGTCCGGACAGGGGACTCAGCCCCAGCATTTT
14	.	TRBJ2-1	TRBV28	.	CASSLFPPRNEQFF	TGTGCCAGCAGTTTATTTCCCCCCAGAAATGAGCAGTTCTTC
13	.	TRBJ1-1	TRBV30	.	CAWRRQRNTEAFF	TGTGCCTGGAGGAGACAGAGGAACACTGAAGCTTTCTTT
15	TRBD2	TRBJ2-7	TRBV18	few	CASSPSGGRSYEQYF	TGTGCCAGCTCACCTAGCGGGGGTAGGTCCTACGAGCAGTACTTC
15	.	TRBJ1-3	TRBV5-1	.	CASSLAGGGGNTIYF	TGCGCCAGCAGCTTGGCCGGGGGGGGAGGAAACACCATATATTTT
11	.	TRBJ2-3	TRBV2	once	CASVSSDTQYF	TGTGCCAGCGTTTCGTCAGATACGCAGTATTTT
19	.	TRBJ1-1	TRBV21-1	.	CASSKAAGTGNHLNTEAFF	TGTGCCAGCAGCAAAGCAGCCGGGACAGGTAACCACTTGAACACTGAAGCTTTCTTT
12	.	TRBJ1-1	TRBV2	few	CASSGRGPEAFF	TGTGCCAGCAGTGGGCGGGGTCCTGAAGCTTTCTTT
15	TRBD1	TRBJ2-5	TRBV4-2	.	CASSQGQGARETQYF	TGTGCCAGCAGCCAAGGACAGGGGGCGCGGGAGACCCAGTACTTC
15	.	TRBJ1-4	TRBV2	.	CASIRGQPGNEKLFF	TGTGCCAGCATCCGAGGACAGCCAGGAAATGAAAAACTGTTTTTT
14	TRBD2	TRBJ2-7	TRBV30	.	CAWKLAGGNYEQYF	TGTGCCTGGAAACTAGCGGGGGGAAACTACGAGCAGTACTTC
15	TRBD2	TRBJ2-1	TRBV10-3	.	CAISESLAGGDEQFF	TGTGCCATCAGTGAGTCACTAGCGGGAGGGGATGAGCAGTTCTTC
17	TRBD2	TRBJ2-1	TRBV28	.	CASSFPASGGPYNEQFF	TGTGCCAGCAGTTTCCCGGCTAGCGGGGGGCCCTACAATGAGCAGTTCTTC
14	.	TRBJ1-1	TRBV6-5	.	CASSVRRENTEAFF	TGTGCCAGCAGTGTCCGCCGGGAAAACACTGAAGCTTTCTTT
17	TRBD2	TRBJ2-1	TRBV7-2	.	CASRHPGLAGQPSEQFF	TGTGCCAGCAGACATCCGGGACTAGCGGGGCAACCCTCTGAGCAGTTCTTC
14	TRBD1	TRBJ2-1	TRBV30	.	CAWSGTGPSGEQFF	TGTGCCTGGAGTGGGACAGGGCCCAGCGGTGAGCAGTTCTTC
14	.	TRBJ1-4	TRBV28	once	CASSLVSRDEKLFF	TGTGCCAGCAGTTTAGTATCGAGAGATGAAAAACTGTTTTTT
15	TRBD1	TRBJ2-7	TRBV19	.	CASSPGTGATYEQYF	TGTGCCAGTAGTCCGGGGACAGGGGCTACCTACGAGCAGTACTTC
14	TRBD1	TRBJ1-1	TRBV11-3	few	CASFPGTANTEAFF	TGTGCCAGCTTCCCCGGGACAGCGAACACTGAAGCTTTCTTT